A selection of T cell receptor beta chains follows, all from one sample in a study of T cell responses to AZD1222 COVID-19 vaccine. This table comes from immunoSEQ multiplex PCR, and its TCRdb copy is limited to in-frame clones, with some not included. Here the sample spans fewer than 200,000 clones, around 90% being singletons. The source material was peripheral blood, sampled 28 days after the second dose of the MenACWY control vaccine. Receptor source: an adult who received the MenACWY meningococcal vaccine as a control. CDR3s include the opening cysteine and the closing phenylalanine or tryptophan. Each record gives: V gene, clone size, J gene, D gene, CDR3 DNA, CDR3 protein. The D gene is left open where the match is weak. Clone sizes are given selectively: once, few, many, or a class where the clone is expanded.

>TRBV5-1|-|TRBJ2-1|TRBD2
TGCGCCAGCAGCGTCGGGACTAGCCGGGATGAGCAGTTCTTC
CASSVGTSRDEQFF
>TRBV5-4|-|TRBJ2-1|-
TGTGCCAGCGCCCGCGCGCTTGGGGGCAATGAGCAGTTCTTC
CASARALGGNEQFF
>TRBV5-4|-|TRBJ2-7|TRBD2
TGTGCCAGCACCAAGGGACTAGCTCAGGCTTCAGACGAGCAGTACTTC
CASTKGLAQASDEQYF
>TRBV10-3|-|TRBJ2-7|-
TGTGCCATCAGTGAGTTCCAGCGTAGCGAGCAGTACTTC
CAISEFQRSEQYF
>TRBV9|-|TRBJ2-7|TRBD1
TGTGCCAGCAGCGTAGCCCCGGGACAGGGGAGAGACGAGCAGTACTTC
CASSVAPGQGRDEQYF
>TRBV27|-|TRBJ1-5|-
TGTGCCAGCAGTTTATCGGCATCTTCTGCAGGGATGAGCAATCAGCCCCAGCATTTT
CASSLSASSAGMSNQPQHF
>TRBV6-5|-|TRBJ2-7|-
TGTGCCAGCAGTATGGGCTCCACCTACGAGCAGTACTTC
CASSMGSTYEQYF
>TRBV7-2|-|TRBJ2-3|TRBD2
TGTGCCAGCAGCCCTGATTCGACTAGCTCGGATACGCAGTATTTT
CASSPDSTSSDTQYF
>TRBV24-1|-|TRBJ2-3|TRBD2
TGTGCCACTGCACCGGGGGGGGTGGGAGATACGCAGTATTTT
CATAPGGVGDTQYF
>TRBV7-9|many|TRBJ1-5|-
TGTGCCAGCGGTTCCGGGGGGAGCAATCAGCCCCAGCATTTT
CASGSGGSNQPQHF
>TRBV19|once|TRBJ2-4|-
TGTGCCAGTAGTATATTCAGGGAAGGGGAGGCCAAAAACATTCAGTACTTC
CASSIFREGEAKNIQYF
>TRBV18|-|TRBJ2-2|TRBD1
TGTGCCAGCTCTTCCGGACAGGAGGTGACAACCGGGGAGCTGTTTTTT
CASSSGQEVTTGELFF
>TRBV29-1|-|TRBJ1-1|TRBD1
TGCAGCGTTGATATGGGGGACAGGGCGGCTGAAGCTTTCTTT
CSVDMGDRAAEAFF
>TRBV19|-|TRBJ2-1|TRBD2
TGTGCCAGTAGTATATCGGGACTAGCGGGAGATAAAGGGTCCTACAATGAGCAGTTCTTC
CASSISGLAGDKGSYNEQFF
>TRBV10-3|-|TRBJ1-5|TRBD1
TGTGCCATCAGACAGCAGGGGGATAGCAATCAGCCCCAGCATTTT
CAIRQQGDSNQPQHF
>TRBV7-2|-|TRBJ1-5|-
TGTGCCAGCAGCCGACAGGCCAATCAGCCCCAGCATTTT
CASSRQANQPQHF
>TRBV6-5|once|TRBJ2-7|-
TGTGCCAGCAGACAGGGGAGGAGCTCCTACGAGCAGTACTTC
CASRQGRSSYEQYF
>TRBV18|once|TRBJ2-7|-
TGTGCCAGCTCACCGTCCAGCCTCAGCGCCTACGAGCAGTACTTC
CASSPSSLSAYEQYF
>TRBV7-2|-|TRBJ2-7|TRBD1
TGTGCCAGCAGCTTCGGGACAGGGGCCTCCTACGAGCAGTACTTC
CASSFGTGASYEQYF
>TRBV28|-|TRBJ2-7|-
TGTGCCAGCAGTTTTCTCCACGAGCAGTACTTC
CASSFLHEQYF
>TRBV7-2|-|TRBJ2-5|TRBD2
TGTGCCAGCAGCTTAGATGACCTAGGGAGGGGAGGTCAAGAGACCCAGTACTTC
CASSLDDLGRGGQETQYF
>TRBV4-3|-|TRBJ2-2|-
TGCGCCAGCAGCCAAGATTCCGAGGGGCACGGGGAGCTGTTTTTT
CASSQDSEGHGELFF
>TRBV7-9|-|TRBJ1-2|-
TGTGCCAGCAGCTTCAACAGATACTACACCTTC
CASSFNRYYTF
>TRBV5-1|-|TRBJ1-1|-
TGCGCCAGCAGCTTTTATTCCGGGGAGATGAACACTGAAGCTTTCTTT
CASSFYSGEMNTEAFF
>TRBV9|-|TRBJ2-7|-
TGTGCCAGCAGCATTTCCGGGACCCCCTACGAGCAGTACTTC
CASSISGTPYEQYF
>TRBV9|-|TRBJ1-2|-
TGTGCCAGCAGCGTAGGTGGGGCGGATGGCTACACCTTC
CASSVGGADGYTF
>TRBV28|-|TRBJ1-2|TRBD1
TGTGCCAGCAGTTTGGGGGACAGGGTTGGCTACACCTTC
CASSLGDRVGYTF
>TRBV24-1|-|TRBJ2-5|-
TGTGCCACCAGTGTTTCGGGGGAGATCCAAGAGACCCAGTACTTC
CATSVSGEIQETQYF
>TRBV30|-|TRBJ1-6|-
TGTGCCTGGTACCCCCGACTGGGTAATTCACCCCTCCACTTT
CAWYPRLGNSPLHF